What follows is one T cell receptor (beta chain) and its context. The data are from a study of control samples from healthy donors and cancer patients. Measured with immunoSEQ multiplex PCR; TCRdb has only the in-frame clones, and not every one. The sample holds 150,000 to 200,000 clones; approximately 90% are singletons and the top ten take 1.4%. Sequences were obtained from blood. This sequence was found in a man younger than 45 in good health.

CDR3 nucleotides: TGTGCCAGCAGCCCTAGGCAGGGCGGAGGCACTGAAGCTTTCTTT. Translation: CASSPRQGGGTEAFF. V usage is TRBV3-1 (or the pseudogene TRBV3-2) and J usage is TRBJ1-1; D is perhaps TRBD1 (5 bases). Looked up from germline, CDR1 is LGHDT and CDR2 is YNNKEL (reference sequence). CDR3 length: 15 amino acids. V lost 4 bases, J lost 4 bases, and 16 bases lay in between.